This TCR beta chain is drawn from a study of T cell repertoires in cytomegalovirus infection. Study at large: Matching HLA type and CMV infection were both indicated by public TCR beta signatures. Study-level results: The ex vivo response was dominated by HLA-C-restricted CMV-specific TCR beta clonotypes. Totalled public TCR beta family frequency picked out people who carried CMV plus the relevant HLA.

TCRdb used MiXCR to reprocess the reads, holding one entry per CDR3 protein. The sample lists around 530,000 distinct CDR3 sequences, approximately 26% occurring once. There are 12 residues in the CDR3. CDR1 and CDR2 (germline): MNHNS, SASEGT. V lost 6 bases and J lost 11; bases outside the gene matches: 9. In regard to this clonotype: Its antigen remains unknown.

Specimen: PBMCs. The V and J genes are TRBV6-1 and TRBJ1-1; 7 nucleotides align to TRBD1. The TCR comes from a human donor in good health (CMV status not recorded). Some clones in this sample may be carry-over from other donors' samples. CDR3 nucleotides: TGTGCCAGCAGACAGGGACAGTTTCGGGCTTTCTTT. It translates to CASRQGQFRAFF.